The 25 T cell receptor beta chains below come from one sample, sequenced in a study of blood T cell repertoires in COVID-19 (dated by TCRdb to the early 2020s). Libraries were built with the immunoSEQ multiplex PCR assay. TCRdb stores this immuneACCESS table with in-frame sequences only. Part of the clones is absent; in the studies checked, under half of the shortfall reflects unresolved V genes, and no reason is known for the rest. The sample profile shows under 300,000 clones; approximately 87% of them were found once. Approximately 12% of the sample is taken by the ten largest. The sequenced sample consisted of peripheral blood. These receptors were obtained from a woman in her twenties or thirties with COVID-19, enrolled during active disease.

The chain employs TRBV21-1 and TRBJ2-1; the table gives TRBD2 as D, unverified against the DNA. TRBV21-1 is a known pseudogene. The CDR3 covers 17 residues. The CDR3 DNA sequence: TGTGCCAGCAGGACGGGGAGGGGAACAGGCTCCTACAATGAGCAGTTCTTC. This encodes CASRTGRGTGSYNEQFF.

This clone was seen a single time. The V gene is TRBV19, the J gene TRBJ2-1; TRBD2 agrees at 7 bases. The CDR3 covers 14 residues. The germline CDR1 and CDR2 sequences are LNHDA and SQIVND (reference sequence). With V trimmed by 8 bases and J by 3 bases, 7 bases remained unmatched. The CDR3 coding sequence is TGTGCCAGTGGCAGCGGGATTTACTACAATGAGCAGTTCTTC. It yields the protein CASGSGIYYNEQFF.

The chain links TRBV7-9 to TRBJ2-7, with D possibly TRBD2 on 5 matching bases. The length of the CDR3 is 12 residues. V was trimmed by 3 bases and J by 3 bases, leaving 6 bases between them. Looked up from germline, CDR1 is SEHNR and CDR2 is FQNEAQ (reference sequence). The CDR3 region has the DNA TGTGCCAGCAGCTTGGACTTCTACGAGCAGTACTTC. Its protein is CASSLDFYEQYF.

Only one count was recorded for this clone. This CDR3 is CASSLGRVDSPLHF. The DNA of the CDR3 is TGCGCCAGCAGCTTGGGCAGGGTTGATTCACCCCTCCACTTT. The chain couples TRBV5-1 to TRBJ1-6; D possibly corresponds to TRBD1 (5 bases). Germline CDR1 reads SGHRS; CDR2 reads YFSETQ. This CDR3 comprises 14 residues. V was trimmed by 0 bases and J by 8 bases, leaving 9 bases between them.

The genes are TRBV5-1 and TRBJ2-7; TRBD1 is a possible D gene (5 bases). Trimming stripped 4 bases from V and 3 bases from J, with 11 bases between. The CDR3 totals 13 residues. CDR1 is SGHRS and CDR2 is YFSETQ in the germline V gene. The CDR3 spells CASSRGQNYEQYF. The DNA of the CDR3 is TGCGCCAGCAGCAGGGGCCAAAACTACGAGCAGTACTTC.

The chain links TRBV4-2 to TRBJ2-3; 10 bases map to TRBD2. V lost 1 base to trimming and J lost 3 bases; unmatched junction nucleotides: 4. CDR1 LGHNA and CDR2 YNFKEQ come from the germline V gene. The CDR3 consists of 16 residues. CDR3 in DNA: TGTGCCAGCAGCCAAGTAGCGGGGGGCCAGACAGATACGCAGTATTTT. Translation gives CASSQVAGGQTDTQYF.

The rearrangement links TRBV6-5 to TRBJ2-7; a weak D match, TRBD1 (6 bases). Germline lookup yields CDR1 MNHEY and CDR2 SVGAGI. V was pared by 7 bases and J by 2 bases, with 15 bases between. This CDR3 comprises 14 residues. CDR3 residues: CASTQGSGPYEQYF. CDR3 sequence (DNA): TGTGCCAGCACCCAGGGGAGTGGGCCCTACGAGCAGTACTTC.

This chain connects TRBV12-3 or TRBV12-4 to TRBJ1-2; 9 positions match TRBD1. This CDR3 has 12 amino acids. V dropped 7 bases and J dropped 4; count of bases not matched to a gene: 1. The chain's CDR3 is CASTQGAYGYTF. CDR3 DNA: TGTGCCAGCACACAGGGGGCCTATGGCTACACCTTC.

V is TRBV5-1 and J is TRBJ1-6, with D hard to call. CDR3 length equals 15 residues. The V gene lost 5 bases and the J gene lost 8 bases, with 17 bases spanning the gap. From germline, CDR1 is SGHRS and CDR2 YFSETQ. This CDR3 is CASRAGNGLDSPLHF. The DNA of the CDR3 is TGCGCCAGCAGAGCCGGGAACGGGTTAGATTCACCCCTCCACTTT.

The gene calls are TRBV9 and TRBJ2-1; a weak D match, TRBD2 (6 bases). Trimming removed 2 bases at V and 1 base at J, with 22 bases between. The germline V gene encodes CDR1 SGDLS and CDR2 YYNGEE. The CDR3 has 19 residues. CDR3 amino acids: CASSVRGYSLVGSYNEQFF. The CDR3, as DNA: TGTGCCAGCAGCGTTCGGGGGTATTCATTGGTGGGTTCCTACAATGAGCAGTTCTTC.

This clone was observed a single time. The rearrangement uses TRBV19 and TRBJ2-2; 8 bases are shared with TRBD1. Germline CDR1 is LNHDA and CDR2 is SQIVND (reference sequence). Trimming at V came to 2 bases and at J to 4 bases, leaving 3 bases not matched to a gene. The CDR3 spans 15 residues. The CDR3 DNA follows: TGTGCCAGTAGTATACAGGGGGCAAGCACCGGGGAGCTGTTTTTT. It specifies CASSIQGASTGELFF.

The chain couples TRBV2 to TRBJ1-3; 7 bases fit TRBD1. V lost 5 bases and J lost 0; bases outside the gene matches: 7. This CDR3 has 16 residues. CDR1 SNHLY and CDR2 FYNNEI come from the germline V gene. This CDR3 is CASSFEQGSSGNTIYF. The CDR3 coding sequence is TGTGCCAGCAGTTTCGAACAGGGGAGCTCTGGAAACACCATATATTTT.

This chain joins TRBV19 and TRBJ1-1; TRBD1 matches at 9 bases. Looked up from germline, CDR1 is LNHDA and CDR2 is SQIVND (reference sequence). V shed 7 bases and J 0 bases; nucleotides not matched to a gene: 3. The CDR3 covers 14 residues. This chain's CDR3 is CASNRQGVNTEAFF. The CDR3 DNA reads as TGTGCCAGTAACCGACAGGGGGTGAACACTGAAGCTTTCTTT. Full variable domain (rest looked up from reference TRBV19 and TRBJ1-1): DGGITQSPKYLFRKEGQNVTLSCEQNLNHDAMYWYRQDPGQGLRLIYYSQIVNDFQKGDIAEGYSVSREKKESFPLTVTSAQKNPTAFYLCASNRQGVNTEAFFGQGTRLTVV.

CDR3 in amino acids: CASSSPDGRGSGEQFF. The CDR3 nucleotides are TGTGCCAGCAGTTCACCTGACGGCAGGGGGTCGGGTGAGCAGTTCTTC. The chain is built from TRBV6-2 or TRBV6-3 and TRBJ2-1; 7 bases are a match to TRBD1. The CDR3 has 16 residues. Germline V gives CDR1 MNHEY, CDR2 SVGEGT. Trimming at V came to 4 bases and at J to 9 bases, leaving 15 bases not matched to a gene.

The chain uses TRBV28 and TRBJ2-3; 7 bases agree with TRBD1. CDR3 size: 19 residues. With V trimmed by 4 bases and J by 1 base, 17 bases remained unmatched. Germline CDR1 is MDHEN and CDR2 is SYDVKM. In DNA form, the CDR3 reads TGTGCCAGCAGTTCGTTCTCCGACAGGGACCAAGGGGGCACAGATACGCAGTATTTT. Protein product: CASSSFSDRDQGGTDTQYF.

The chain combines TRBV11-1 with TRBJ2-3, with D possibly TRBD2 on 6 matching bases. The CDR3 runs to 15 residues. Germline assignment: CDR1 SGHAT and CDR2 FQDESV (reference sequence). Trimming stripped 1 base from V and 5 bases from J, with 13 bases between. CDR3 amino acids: CASSLEGLQIDTQYF. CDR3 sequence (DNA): TGTGCCAGCAGCTTAGAGGGACTCCAAATAGATACGCAGTATTTT. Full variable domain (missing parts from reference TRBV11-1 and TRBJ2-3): EAEVAQSPRYKITEKSQAVAFWCDPISGHATLYWYRQILGQGPELLVQFQDESVVDDSQLPKDRFSAERLKGVDSTLKIQPAELGDSAMYLCASSLEGLQIDTQYFGPGTRLTVL.

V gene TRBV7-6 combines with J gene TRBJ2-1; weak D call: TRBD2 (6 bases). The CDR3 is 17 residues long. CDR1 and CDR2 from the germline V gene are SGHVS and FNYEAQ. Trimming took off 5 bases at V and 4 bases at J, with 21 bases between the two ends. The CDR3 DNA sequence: TGTGCCAGCAGCCGGAACCGGGGTAGCCGGGGGTACAATGAGCAGTTCTTC. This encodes CASSRNRGSRGYNEQFF.

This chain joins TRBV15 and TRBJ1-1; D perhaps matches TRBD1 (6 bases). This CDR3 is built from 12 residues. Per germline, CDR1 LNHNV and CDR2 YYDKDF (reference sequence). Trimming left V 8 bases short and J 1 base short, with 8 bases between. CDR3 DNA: TGTGCCACCCTGGGACAGAACACTGAAGCTTTCTTT. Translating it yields CATLGQNTEAFF. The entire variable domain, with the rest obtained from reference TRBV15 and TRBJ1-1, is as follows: DAMVIQNPRYQVTQFGKPVTLSCSQTLNHNVMYWYQQKSSQAPKLLFHYYDKDFNNEADTPDNFQSRRPNTSFCFLDIRSPGLGDTAMYLCATLGQNTEAFFGQGTRLTVV.

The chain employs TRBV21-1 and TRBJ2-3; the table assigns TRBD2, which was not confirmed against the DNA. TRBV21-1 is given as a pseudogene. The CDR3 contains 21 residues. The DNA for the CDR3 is TGTGCCAGCAGCACCACCCGGACTAGCGGACTACCGCTAAGGGGCACAGATACGCAGTATTTT. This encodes CASSTTRTSGLPLRGTDTQYF.

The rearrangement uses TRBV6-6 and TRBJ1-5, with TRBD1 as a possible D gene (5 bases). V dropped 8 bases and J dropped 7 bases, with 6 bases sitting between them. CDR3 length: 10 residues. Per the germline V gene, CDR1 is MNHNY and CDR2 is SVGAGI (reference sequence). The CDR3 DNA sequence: TGTGCCAGCGGGGGGCAGCCCCAGCATTTT. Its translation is CASGGQPQHF.

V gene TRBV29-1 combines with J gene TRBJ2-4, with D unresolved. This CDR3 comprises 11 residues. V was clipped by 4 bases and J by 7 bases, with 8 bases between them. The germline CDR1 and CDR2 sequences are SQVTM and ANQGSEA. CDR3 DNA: TGCAGCGTTGCGTTGGGCAACATTCAGTACTTC. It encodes CSVALGNIQYF.

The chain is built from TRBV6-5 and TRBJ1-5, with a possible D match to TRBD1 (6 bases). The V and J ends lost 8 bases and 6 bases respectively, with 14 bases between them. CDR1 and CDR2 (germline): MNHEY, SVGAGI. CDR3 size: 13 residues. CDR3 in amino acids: CASQGGSGQPQHF. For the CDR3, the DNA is TGTGCCAGCCAAGGGGGAAGCGGTCAGCCCCAGCATTTT.

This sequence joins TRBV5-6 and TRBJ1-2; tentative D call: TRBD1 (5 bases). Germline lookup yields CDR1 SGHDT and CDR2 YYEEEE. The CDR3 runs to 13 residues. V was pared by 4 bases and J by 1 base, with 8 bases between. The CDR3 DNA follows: TGTGCCAGCAGCCTGGGGCATAACTATGGCTACACCTTC. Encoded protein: CASSLGHNYGYTF. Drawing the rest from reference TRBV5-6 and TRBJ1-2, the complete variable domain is DAGVTQSPTHLIKTRGQQVTLRCSPKSGHDTVSWYQQALGQGPQFIFQYYEEEERQRGNFPDRFSGHQFPNYSSELNVNALLLGDSALYLCASSLGHNYGYTFGSGTRLTVV.

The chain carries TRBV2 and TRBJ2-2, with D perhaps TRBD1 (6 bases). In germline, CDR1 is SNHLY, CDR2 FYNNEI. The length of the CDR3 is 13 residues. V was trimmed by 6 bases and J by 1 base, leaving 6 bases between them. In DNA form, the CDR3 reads TGTGCCAGCAGGACAGGGAACACCGGGGAGCTGTTTTTT. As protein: CASRTGNTGELFF. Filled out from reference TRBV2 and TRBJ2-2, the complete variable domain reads EPEVTQTPSHQVTQMGQEVILRCVPISNHLYFYWYRQILGQKVEFLVSFYNNEISEKSEIFDDQFSVERPDGSNFTLKIRSTKLEDSAMYFCASRTGNTGELFFGEGSRLTVL.

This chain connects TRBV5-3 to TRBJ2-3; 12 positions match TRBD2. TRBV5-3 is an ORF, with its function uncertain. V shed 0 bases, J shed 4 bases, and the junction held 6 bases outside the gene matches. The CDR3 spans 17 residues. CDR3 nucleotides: TGTGCCAGAAGCTTGGGACTAGCGGGGGACATACCAGATACGCAGTATTTT. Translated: CARSLGLAGDIPDTQYF.